The subject of this entry is one TCR beta chain. This sample was included in a study of blood T cell repertoires in COVID-19. For the study at large: The origin of the acute and convalescent COVID-19 samples was the United States, Italy and Spain. From T cells, B-cell-depleted T cells, or PBMCs came the material, which was cDNA or gDNA.

Original processing notes: Counts of nucleated cells, estimated from reference gene primer amplification, were obtained. Sequencing used immunoSEQ multiplex PCR; TCRdb keeps in-frame clones, though not all of them. D and trimming were read from the DNA, whereas the V and J calls and clone size are those reported in that table. The data contain approximately 96,000 clones, 70% to 90% of them seen just once; the ten biggest clones take up just under 3%. In germline, CDR1 is LNHDA, CDR2 SQIVND (reference sequence). V lost 5 bases and J 0 bases, leaving 11 bases between the germline ends. The CDR3 totals 15 residues.

This rearrangement joins TRBV19 to TRBJ1-5; weak D call: TRBD1 (5 bases). The sample comprised peripheral blood. The receptor was isolated from a woman of 80 years or more with acute or convalescent COVID-19. The CDR3 loop reads CASSPDRNSNQPQHF. CDR3 bases: TGTGCCAGTAGTCCTGACAGAAATAGCAATCAGCCCCAGCATTTT.